This TCR beta chain was profiled in a study of T cells after yellow fever vaccination. General study findings and limits: Post-booster reappearance was seen for most primary-vaccination clones (just over 95% CD4, around 90% CD8). FACS-sorted repertoires could contain abundant clonotypes contaminating from the bulk population. Some clonotypes were seen in both the CD4 and the CD8 compartments. These made up a small share and likely arose from convergent recombination. The secondary response showed a weaker magnitude and a faster peak, day 5 versus 15.

This clonotype was counted between two and nine times. Its antigen is not known. One entry per CDR3 protein, called by TCRdb with MiXCR from the 5' RACE reads. The sample includes a few hundred thousand distinct CDR3 sequences, 6.9% of them seen just once. Sequencing was performed on CD4+ T cells sorted from PBMCs, taken 15 days after the yellow fever booster vaccination. The clonotype originates from a man younger than 40 who received the YFV17D yellow fever vaccine.

CDR3 bases: TGTGCCAGCAGCGCCTTACCGGGACAGGGAAAAGAGACCCAGTACTTC. It codes for CASSALPGQGKETQYF. This rearrangement joins TRBV14 to TRBJ2-5; 9 bases align to TRBD1. The CDR3 covers 16 residues. The ends lost 5 bases at V and 3 bases at J; junction bases unmatched: 10. Germline lookup yields CDR1 SGHDN and CDR2 FVKESK.